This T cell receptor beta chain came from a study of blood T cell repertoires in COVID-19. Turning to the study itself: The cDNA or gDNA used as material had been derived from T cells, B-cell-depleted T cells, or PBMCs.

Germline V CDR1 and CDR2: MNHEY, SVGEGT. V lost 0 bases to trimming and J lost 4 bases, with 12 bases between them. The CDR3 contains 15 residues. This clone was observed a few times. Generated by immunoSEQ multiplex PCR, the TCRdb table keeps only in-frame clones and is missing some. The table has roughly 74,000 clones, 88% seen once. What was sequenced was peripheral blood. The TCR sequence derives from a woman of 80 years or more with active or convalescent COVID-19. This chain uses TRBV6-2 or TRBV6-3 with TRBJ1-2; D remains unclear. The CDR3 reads CASSYSSASLYGYTF. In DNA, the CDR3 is TGTGCCAGCAGTTACTCATCCGCCAGTCTCTATGGCTACACCTTC.